This passage covers 3 T cell receptor beta chains from one sample sequenced in a study of blood T cell repertoires in COVID-19. TCRdb keeps only in-frame clones here, not all; method: immunoSEQ multiplex PCR. Here the sample spans under 130,000 clones, around 66% being singletons. The material sequenced was peripheral blood. The source of these receptors is a man older than 75 with acute or convalescent COVID-19.

DNA for the CDR3: TGTGCCAGCAGTGAATTTAGGTACAGCTCCTACGAGCAGTACTTC. It codes for CASSEFRYSSYEQYF. The chain has TRBV6-1 and TRBJ2-7, with unresolved D. V lost 2 bases and J 0 bases, leaving 11 bases between the germline ends. The germline V gene encodes CDR1 MNHNS and CDR2 SASEGT. The length of the CDR3 is 15 residues.

The chain couples TRBV15 to TRBJ2-2; 8 nucleotides align to TRBD1. J was trimmed by 6 bases and V by 5 bases; bases with no gene match: 8. The CDR3 runs 15 residues. CDR1 is LNHNV and CDR2 is YYDKDF in the germline V gene (reference sequence). CDR3 loop: CATSGAQGASGELFF. The CDR3 DNA is TGTGCCACCAGCGGGGCGCAGGGGGCATCCGGGGAGCTGTTTTTT.

V usage is TRBV5-4 and J usage is TRBJ2-5; 11 positions agree with TRBD2. J was trimmed by 2 bases and V by 4 bases; bases with no gene match: 7. Germline values: CDR1 SGHNT, CDR2 YYREEE (reference sequence). The CDR3 sequence is 16 residues long. In nucleotides, the CDR3 is TGTGCCAGCAGCACCATAGCGGGAGGGCGTCAAGAGACCCAGTACTTC. Residues: CASSTIAGGRQETQYF. Full variable domain (outside the CDR3, taken from reference TRBV5-4 and TRBJ2-5): ETGVTQSPTHLIKTRGQQVTLRCSSQSGHNTVSWYQQALGQGPQFIFQYYREEENGRGNFPPRFSGLQFPNYSSELNVNALELDDSALYLCASSTIAGGRQETQYFGPGTRLLVL.